These 3 T cell receptor beta chains share one sample of origin, sequenced in a study of blood T cell repertoires in COVID-19. The protocol was immunoSEQ multiplex PCR, while the TCRdb copy is restricted to in-frame clones and leaves out a portion. Of 100,000 to 120,000 clones in the sample, 70% to 90% were seen once. The sequenced sample was peripheral blood. Receptor source: a woman between 45 and 60 years old with acute or convalescent COVID-19.

The chain carries TRBV5-4 and TRBJ2-7, with 11 nucleotides matching TRBD2. CDR1 is SGHNT, CDR2 YYREEE, per germline (reference sequence). The V gene end was trimmed by 0 bases and the J gene end by 2 bases; junction bases not matched to a gene: 10. The length of the CDR3 is 18 residues. CDR3 bases: TGTGCCAGCAGCTTGGGGGGTAGCGGGAGGGCCGAAACCTACGAGCAGTACTTC. Its protein is CASSLGGSGRAETYEQYF. The whole variable domain, filled in from reference TRBV5-4 and TRBJ2-7, reads ETGVTQSPTHLIKTRGQQVTLRCSSQSGHNTVSWYQQALGQGPQFIFQYYREEENGRGNFPPRFSGLQFPNYSSELNVNALELDDSALYLCASSLGGSGRAETYEQYFGPGTRLTVT.

This chain uses TRBV4-2 with TRBJ2-3, with 10 bases aligning to TRBD2. The CDR3 has 19 amino acids. Germline V gene data show CDR1 as LGHNA and CDR2 as YNFKEQ. The trim removed 4 bases at V and 1 base at J, leaving 14 bases unmatched. The CDR3 DNA reads as TGTGCCAGCAGCCTTAGGACTAGCGGAGCCACCGGGGGCACAGATACGCAGTATTTT. This gives the protein CASSLRTSGATGGTDTQYF.

This CDR3 is CASSLEAGGSYEQYF. The CDR3 bases are TGCGCCAGCAGCTTGGAGGCGGGAGGGTCCTACGAGCAGTACTTC. The V call is TRBV5-1, the J call TRBJ2-7; 9 bases are shared with TRBD2. This CDR3 has 15 residues. Germline V gene sequence: CDR1 SGHRS, CDR2 YFSETQ. Trimming cost V 0 bases and J 1 base; bases outside gene matches: 2.